The 31 T cell receptor beta chains below were found in one sample sequenced in a study of control samples from healthy donors and cancer patients (dated by TCRdb to about 2020). Libraries were made using the immunoSEQ multiplex PCR assay. The table comes from immuneACCESS by way of TCRdb, which keeps in-frame sequences with V and J called. Part of the clones is missing from these tables; in studies checked, under half for an unresolved V gene and the rest for unknown reasons. The sample data list more than 15,000 clones, and 80% to 85% of these were observed just once. The ten largest account for about 30% of the sample. Sequenced: PBMCs. The receptors shown here come from a man older than 75 with head and neck cancer.

This chain joins TRBV29-1 and TRBJ2-3, with 16 bases matching TRBD2. The length of the CDR3 is 17 residues. CDR1 and CDR2 (germline): SQVTM, ANQGSEA. V lost 6 bases, J lost 2 bases, and 8 bases stayed unmatched. The CDR3, as DNA: TGCAGCGTCGTTGGGACTAGCGGGAGGGCTGACACAGATACGCAGTATTTT. Translating gives CSVVGTSGRADTDTQYF.

The genes are TRBV4-1 and TRBJ2-7, with D perhaps TRBD1 (5 bases). V was trimmed by 6 bases and J by 0 bases, leaving 15 bases between them. The CDR3 loop spans 15 amino acids. Germline-derived CDR1 and CDR2 are MGHRA and YSYEKL. The CDR3 nucleotides read TGCGCCAGCAGTCCCCTCTGGGGCAACTCCTACGAGCAGTACTTC. Translation: CASSPLWGNSYEQYF.

Only a few counts were recorded for this clone. The V gene is TRBV5-4, the J gene TRBJ2-1; unclear D gene. V gave up 4 bases and J gave up 4 bases, with 21 bases separating them. The CDR3 runs 17 residues. Per the germline V gene, CDR1 is SGHNT and CDR2 is YYREEE (reference sequence). As DNA, the CDR3 is TGTGCCAGCAGCCTGGGGTTGTTAGATTTATCATACAATGAGCAGTTCTTC. It is translated as CASSLGLLDLSYNEQFF.

The chain recombines TRBV13 with TRBJ1-4; possibly TRBD1 for D (5 bases). V was pared by 3 bases and J by 5 bases, with 13 bases between. The germline V gene encodes CDR1 PRHDT and CDR2 FYEKMQ (reference sequence). CDR3 size: 15 residues. CDR3 sequence: CASSFLGEGNEKLFF. CDR3 nucleotide sequence: TGTGCCAGCAGCTTCTTAGGGGAGGGAAATGAAAAACTGTTTTTT.

This chain connects TRBV29-1 to TRBJ1-2; D may be TRBD1 (5 bases). CDR3 length equals 10 residues. V was shortened by 7 bases and J by 3 bases, with 6 bases between the two germline ends. Germline V gives CDR1 SQVTM, CDR2 ANQGSEA. CDR3 residues: CSAGDYGYTF. The DNA for the CDR3 is TGCAGCGCGGGGGACTATGGCTACACCTTC.

The gene calls are TRBV30 and TRBJ1-2, with TRBD1 matching 10 bases. There are 14 residues in the CDR3. Trimming took 3 bases from V and 5 from J; bases not matched to a gene: 6. Germline V CDR1 and CDR2: GTSNPN, SVGIG (reference sequence). In DNA form, the CDR3 reads TGTGCCTGGAGACGACAGGGGGCGAGGTATGGCTACACCTTC. Translation gives CAWRRQGARYGYTF.

The chain couples TRBV7-2 to TRBJ2-1, with D unclear. This CDR3 is 13 amino acids long. V was shortened by 4 bases and J by 3 bases, with 7 bases between the two germline ends. Per germline, CDR1 SGHTA and CDR2 FQGNSA. In DNA form, the CDR3 reads TGTGCCAGCAGCTCCGGCGACTACAATGAGCAGTTCTTC. Translating it yields CASSSGDYNEQFF. Together with reference TRBV7-2 and TRBJ2-1, the CDR3 gives the full variable domain: GAGVSQSPSNKVTEKGKDVELRCDPISGHTALYWYRQSLGQGLEFLIYFQGNSAPDKSGLPSDRFSAERTGGSVSTLTIQRTQQEDSAVYLCASSSGDYNEQFFGPGTRLTVL.

This chain uses TRBV2 with TRBJ1-1; D gene ambiguous. With 1 base removed from V and 1 base from J, the gap between germline ends came to 7 bases. The CDR3 sequence is 14 residues long. Germline-derived CDR1 and CDR2 are SNHLY and FYNNEI. The CDR3 reads CASSEEVENTEAFF. The CDR3 DNA is TGTGCCAGCAGTGAAGAGGTGGAGAACACTGAAGCTTTCTTT.

This chain connects TRBV14 to TRBJ1-2; D perhaps matches TRBD1 (6 bases). Between the trimmed V and J ends, which lost 3 bases and 1 base, there was a span of 18 bases. There are 17 residues in the CDR3. Germline CDR1 reads SGHDN; CDR2 reads FVKESK. The CDR3 nucleotides are TGTGCCAGCAGCCACCTCTTGGCGCTACAGGGTAACTATGGCTACACCTTC. Encoded protein: CASSHLLALQGNYGYTF.

The chain joins TRBV5-1 to TRBJ1-4, with 8 nucleotides matching TRBD1. V gave up 2 bases and J gave up 7 bases; unmatched junction bases: 7. CDR3 length equals 15 residues. Per the germline V gene, CDR1 is SGHRS and CDR2 is YFSETQ. CDR3 in DNA: TGCGCCAGCAGCTTAACGACAGGGGAGGGTGAAAAACTGTTTTTT. It yields the protein CASSLTTGEGEKLFF. The variable domain in full, with the rest retrieved from reference TRBV5-1 and TRBJ1-4, is KAGVTQTPRYLIKTRGQQVTLSCSPISGHRSVSWYQQTPGQGLQFLFEYFSETQRNKGNFPGRFSGRQFSNSRSEMNVSTLELGDSALYLCASSLTTGEGEKLFFGSGTQLSVL.

The chain recombines TRBV30 with TRBJ1-1; unclear D gene. V dropped 0 bases and J dropped 5 bases, with 16 bases sitting between them. Germline values: CDR1 GTSNPN, CDR2 SVGIG (reference sequence). There are 15 residues in the CDR3. As DNA, the CDR3 is TGTGCCTGGAGTGTCCCCGGGCGAACGGGGACTGAAGCTTTCTTT. It translates to CAWSVPGRTGTEAFF.

The chain couples TRBV12-3 or TRBV12-4 to TRBJ2-7; D gene unclear. The CDR3 has 13 residues. The ends were cut back, 8 bases at V and 2 bases at J, with 13 bases in the middle. The CDR3 sequence is CASALGIPYEQYF. The CDR3 DNA reads TGTGCCAGCGCACTGGGGATCCCCTACGAGCAGTACTTC.

The CDR3 DNA follows: TGTGCCAGCAGCTTACTTGCGAGCTCCTACGAGCAGTACTTC. It encodes CASSLLASSYEQYF. This chain joins TRBV7-2 and TRBJ2-7, with D unclear. This CDR3 spans 14 amino acids. CDR1 is SGHTA and CDR2 is FQGNSA in the germline V gene. V lost 2 bases and J lost 0, with 8 bases in between.

The chain is built from TRBV4-3 and TRBJ2-4, with 13 bases identical to TRBD2. Germline values: CDR1 LGHNA, CDR2 YSLEER. With V trimmed by 0 bases and J by 7 bases, 6 bases remained unmatched. The CDR3 sequence is 17 residues long. In DNA, the CDR3 is TGCGCCAGCAGCCAAGAGAGGGGGACTAGCGGGGCCAACATTCAGTACTTC. Encoded protein: CASSQERGTSGANIQYF.

CDR3 region: CASSHLKGQGRDTEAFF. As DNA, the CDR3 is TGTGCCAGCAGCCACCTCAAAGGACAGGGCAGGGACACTGAAGCTTTCTTT. The V call is TRBV14, the J call TRBJ1-1; TRBD1 matches 8 bases. CDR1 and CDR2 from the germline V gene are SGHDN and FVKESK. This CDR3 spans 17 amino acids. V lost 3 bases and J lost 3; bases outside the gene matches: 12.

The chain has TRBV5-1 and TRBJ2-3, with 8 nucleotides matching TRBD2. CDR1 and CDR2 from the germline V gene are SGHRS and YFSETQ. There are 16 residues in the CDR3. V gave up 4 bases and J gave up 0 bases; unmatched junction bases: 7. The CDR3 coding sequence is TGCGCCAGCAGCCGGTCTAGCGGGCTTAGCACAGATACGCAGTATTTT. Protein: CASSRSSGLSTDTQYF.

This clone has just one count. This rearrangement joins TRBV4-3 to TRBJ1-4, with TRBD1 matching over 9 bases. In germline, CDR1 is LGHNA, CDR2 YSLEER. There are 18 residues in the CDR3. Unmatched junction bases numbered 12, after V lost 3 bases and J lost 4 bases. DNA for the CDR3: TGCGCCAGCAGCCACCAAACAGGGGGCGTATGGAATAATGAAAAACTGTTTTTT. This sequence encodes CASSHQTGGVWNNEKLFF.

The V call is TRBV6-2 or TRBV6-3, the J call TRBJ2-5; TRBD2 might be the D (5 bases). The CDR3 consists of 13 residues. CDR1 and CDR2 (germline): MNHEY, SVGEGT. V lost 5 bases and J 2 bases, leaving 9 bases between the germline ends. CDR3 residues: CASSPGWQETQYF. CDR3 DNA sequence: TGTGCCAGCAGTCCGGGATGGCAAGAGACCCAGTACTTC.

This chain uses TRBV10-1 with TRBJ2-3; 7 bases agree with TRBD2. CDR3 size: 15 residues. Germline CDR1 and CDR2: WNHNN and SYGVQD (reference sequence). Germline trimming cut 3 bases from V and 1 base from J; bases unmatched to any gene: 4. The chain's CDR3 is CASSESGVGTDTQYF. The DNA for the CDR3 is TGCGCCAGCAGTGAAAGCGGGGTTGGCACAGATACGCAGTATTTT.

J is TRBJ2-1 and V is TRBV11-2; D may be TRBD2 (7 bases). The CDR3 is made up of 13 amino acids. V gave up 2 bases and J gave up 9 bases, with 11 bases separating them. The germline gives CDR1 SGHAT, CDR2 FQNNGV. The DNA for the CDR3 is TGTGCCAGCAGCTTATTGGGAGGGGGTGAGCAGTTCTTC. It translates to CASSLLGGGEQFF.

The V gene is TRBV19, the J gene TRBJ2-3; 10 positions agree with TRBD2. CDR1 is LNHDA, CDR2 SQIVND, per germline (reference sequence). There are 15 residues in the CDR3. The ends lost 5 bases at V and 5 bases at J; junction bases unmatched: 7. CDR3 loop: CASSPRLAGEDTQYF. CDR3 nucleotides: TGTGCCAGTAGTCCGCGCCTAGCGGGAGAAGATACGCAGTATTTT.

This clone was seen only once. The rearrangement uses TRBV30 and TRBJ2-1; 11 nucleotides align to TRBD2. With 2 bases clipped from V and 4 bases from J, the junction kept 4 bases outside the gene matches. Germline V gene lookup returns CDR1 GTSNPN and CDR2 SVGIG (reference sequence). The CDR3 extends over 15 amino acids. The CDR3 loop reads CAWSRSSGGYNEQFF. Here the CDR3 DNA reads TGTGCCTGGAGTCGGTCTAGCGGGGGGTACAATGAGCAGTTCTTC.

The chain combines TRBV7-9 with TRBJ2-2, with D possibly TRBD2 on 6 matching bases. From germline, CDR1 is SEHNR and CDR2 FQNEAQ (reference sequence). V was clipped by 4 bases and J by 4 bases, with 13 bases between them. This CDR3 has 15 amino acids. Written as DNA, the CDR3 is TGTGCCAGCAGCTCCAGGGCGGGGAGCACCGGGGAGCTGTTTTTT. This translates into CASSSRAGSTGELFF.

The chain recombines TRBV7-8 with TRBJ2-4; TRBD1 is a possible D gene (7 bases). Germline V lookup: CDR1 SGHVS, CDR2 FQNEAQ. The CDR3 spans 14 residues. The V end lost 2 bases, the J end lost 8 bases, and 13 bases lay between the germline ends. The CDR3 DNA sequence: TGTGCCAGCAGCTTATGGACAGGAGGGGACATTCAGTACTTC. Its translation: CASSLWTGGDIQYF.

The chain has TRBV2 and TRBJ1-1; a weak D match, TRBD1 (6 bases). This CDR3 is 15 amino acids long. Germline V lookup: CDR1 SNHLY, CDR2 FYNNEI. V lost 7 bases, J lost 4 bases, and 19 bases lay in between. The chain's CDR3 is CASKPGAGLATEAFF. For the CDR3, the DNA is TGTGCCAGCAAACCAGGGGCTGGGTTGGCCACTGAAGCTTTCTTT.

The gene calls are TRBV28 and TRBJ2-3, with D perhaps given as TRBD1 or TRBD2 (5 bases each). Germline CDR1 MDHEN, CDR2 SYDVKM. The CDR3 runs 15 residues. Trimming removed 6 bases at V and 0 bases at J, with 13 bases between. CDR3 nucleotides: TGTGCCAGCAGCACCGCCGGGGCTAGCACAGATACGCAGTATTTT. Translated: CASSTAGASTDTQYF. Looking up the rest from reference TRBV28 and TRBJ2-3 gives the full variable domain: DVKVTQSSRYLVKRTGEKVFLECVQDMDHENMFWYRQDPGLGLRLIYFSYDVKMKEKGDIPEGYSVSREKKERFSLILESASTNQTSMYLCASSTAGASTDTQYFGPGTRLTVL.

V usage is TRBV29-1 and J usage is TRBJ1-2; a weak D match, TRBD1 (5 bases). The CDR3 sequence is 12 residues long. CDR1 is SQVTM, CDR2 ANQGSEA, per germline. Trimming took 7 bases from V and 3 from J, leaving 12 bases between them. CDR3 residues: CSARRDDYGYTF. The DNA for the CDR3 is TGCAGCGCCAGGCGGGACGACTATGGCTACACCTTC.

This clone has more than one count but fewer than ten. This chain joins TRBV7-9 and TRBJ2-5, with 7 bases lining up with TRBD2. The CDR3 length is 15 residues. Unmatched junction bases numbered 12, after V lost 4 bases and J lost 7 bases. Looked up from germline, CDR1 is SEHNR and CDR2 is FQNEAQ (reference sequence). As DNA, the CDR3 is TGTGCCAGCAGCTCTCCGGGACTACCTTACGGGACCCAGTACTTC. The encoded protein is CASSSPGLPYGTQYF.

V usage is TRBV20-1 and J usage is TRBJ2-5, with TRBD2 matching over 9 bases. The CDR3 has 15 residues. CDR1 is DFQATT and CDR2 is SNEGSKA in the germline V gene (reference sequence). V was pared by 3 bases and J by 5 bases, with 10 bases of the junction left unmatched. Written as DNA, the CDR3 is TGCAGTGCTAGTAAACGATTAGCGGGAGTTGAGACCCAGTACTTC. Its translation: CSASKRLAGVETQYF.

This sequence joins TRBV7-9 and TRBJ2-2; the match to TRBD2 covers 12 bases. This CDR3 comprises 16 residues. V lost 5 bases, J lost 1 base, and 2 bases stayed unmatched. Germline loops: CDR1 SEHNR, CDR2 FQNEAQ (reference sequence). The CDR3 loop reads CASSPLAGGNTGELFF. The CDR3 DNA sequence: TGTGCCAGCAGCCCACTAGCGGGGGGGAACACCGGGGAGCTGTTTTTT.

The rearrangement links TRBV7-9 to TRBJ2-7; a possible D gene is TRBD2 (6 bases). The germline CDR1 and CDR2 sequences are SEHNR and FQNEAQ (reference sequence). The V and J ends lost 4 bases and 6 bases respectively, with 13 bases between them. This CDR3 is 13 amino acids long. CDR3 sequence: CASSSTGDSEQYF. Written as DNA, the CDR3 is TGTGCCAGCAGCTCTACGGGGGATTCCGAGCAGTACTTC.